This passage covers 18 T cell receptor beta chains from one sample sequenced in a study of T cell responses to AZD1222 COVID-19 vaccine (dated by TCRdb to 2020 to 2023). The library was built by means of the immunoSEQ multiplex PCR assay. TCRdb carries this immuneACCESS record with in-frame sequences only. Its versions omit some clonotypes, under half of them owing to an unresolved V gene in the studies checked, with the rest unexplained. The sample records roughly 120,000 clones, approximately 83% of which are singletons. Of the sample, approximately 1.7% falls within the top ten clones. The intended sense of this specimen's time point label: baseline before first vaccination. The material sequenced was peripheral blood, taken on day 0 of AZD1222 vaccination. Receptor source: an adult in good health.

This chain links TRBV5-1 with TRBJ1-5, with 7 bases matching TRBD1. CDR3 size: 15 residues. The germline V gene encodes CDR1 SGHRS and CDR2 YFSETQ. The junction had 1 base not matched to a gene; V was cut back by 0 bases and J by 1 base. Written as DNA, the CDR3 is TGCGCCAGCAGCTTGGAGGGGGCAAGCAATCAGCCCCAGCATTTT. Its translation is CASSLEGASNQPQHF.

The chain uses TRBV3-1 (or the pseudogene TRBV3-2) and TRBJ2-3, with 10 bases aligning to TRBD2. CDR3 size: 13 residues. Losses at the gene ends were 5 bases for V and 11 bases for J; bases not matched to a gene: 7. The germline V gene has CDR1 LGHDT and CDR2 YNNKEL (reference sequence). CDR3 sequence reads: CASSTRSSGGQYF. CDR3 nucleotide sequence: TGTGCCAGCAGCACCAGGTCTAGCGGGGGGCAGTATTTT.

The V gene is TRBV5-1, the J gene TRBJ2-7; D perhaps matches TRBD1 (6 bases). The V gene lost 4 bases and the J gene lost 2 bases, with 13 bases spanning the gap. Looked up from germline, CDR1 is SGHRS and CDR2 is YFSETQ. This CDR3 comprises 14 residues. Written as DNA, the CDR3 is TGCGCCAGCAGCGCACAGGGTGGCCCCTACGAGCAGTACTTC. Residues: CASSAQGGPYEQYF. Using reference TRBV5-1 and TRBJ2-7 for the parts outside the CDR3, the full variable domain is KAGVTQTPRYLIKTRGQQVTLSCSPISGHRSVSWYQQTPGQGLQFLFEYFSETQRNKGNFPGRFSGRQFSNSRSEMNVSTLELGDSALYLCASSAQGGPYEQYFGPGTRLTVT.

The chain recombines TRBV4-1 with TRBJ2-3; 12 bases line up with TRBD2. CDR3 length: 15 residues. From germline, CDR1 is MGHRA and CDR2 YSYEKL. J was trimmed by 6 bases and V by 4 bases; bases with no gene match: 5. The DNA for the CDR3 is TGCGCCAGCAGCCCACTAGCGGGGGGAACGGATACGCAGTATTTT. Its translation: CASSPLAGGTDTQYF.

Here the CDR3 reads CATRDRGRLYGYTF. CDR3 nucleotide sequence: TGTGCCACTAGGGACAGGGGGCGTCTCTATGGCTACACCTTC. The chain links TRBV19 to TRBJ1-2, with 12 bases fitting TRBD1. V shed 10 bases, J shed 4 bases, and the junction held 7 bases outside the gene matches. The CDR3 runs 14 residues. Germline values: CDR1 LNHDA, CDR2 SQIVND (reference sequence).

The chain is built from TRBV5-6 and TRBJ1-1; D may be TRBD1 (5 bases). V dropped 0 bases and J dropped 0 bases, with 9 bases sitting between them. From germline, CDR1 is SGHDT and CDR2 YYEEEE. The CDR3 sequence is 15 residues long. For the CDR3, the DNA is TGTGCCAGCAGCTTGGTTTCGGGGGTGAACACTGAAGCTTTCTTT. Protein sequence: CASSLVSGVNTEAFF.

The CDR3 coding sequence is TGCGCCAGCAGCCAAGAAGCAGATAATTCACCCCTCCACTTT. Translating gives CASSQEADNSPLHF. The chain joins TRBV4-3 to TRBJ1-6; D gene unclear. This CDR3 comprises 14 residues. The germline V gene has CDR1 LGHNA and CDR2 YSLEER. V dropped 0 bases and J dropped 5 bases, with 5 bases sitting between them.

V and J are TRBV18 and TRBJ2-3, with D uncertain. The CDR3 covers 16 residues. Looked up from germline, CDR1 is KGHSH and CDR2 is LQKENI. Between the trimmed V and J ends, which lost 3 bases and 4 bases, there was a span of 17 bases. In nucleotides, the CDR3 is TGTGCCAGCTCACCGATATTGGGTACCCTGGCAGATACGCAGTATTTT. The encoded protein is CASSPILGTLADTQYF. Using reference TRBV18 and TRBJ2-3 for the parts outside the CDR3, the full variable domain is NAGVMQNPRHLVRRRGQEARLRCSPMKGHSHVYWYRQLPEEGLKFMVYLQKENIIDESGMPKERFSAEFPKEGPSILRIQQVVRGDSAAYFCASSPILGTLADTQYFGPGTRLTVL.

This rearrangement joins TRBV12-3 or TRBV12-4 to TRBJ2-7; D not resolved. This CDR3 region has 12 residues. Trimming took off 5 bases at V and 5 bases at J, with 10 bases between the two ends. The CDR3 DNA reads as TGTGCCAGCAGTCCCCCTGGGGACGAGCAGTACTTC. The encoded protein is CASSPPGDEQYF.

The chain combines TRBV4-1 with TRBJ1-3, with TRBD1 as a possible D gene (5 bases). Germline V lookup: CDR1 MGHRA, CDR2 YSYEKL. V was cut by 4 bases and J by 0 bases, with 13 bases left in between. The CDR3 has 16 amino acids. The DNA for the CDR3 is TGCGCCAGCAGCCCCCTTGACAGAGCCTCTGGAAACACCATATATTTT. Translating gives CASSPLDRASGNTIYF.

The CDR3 bases are TGCGCCAGCAGCCTGACAGGAGAGGCTGAAGCTTTCTTT. It codes for CASSLTGEAEAFF. The J gene is TRBJ1-1, the V gene TRBV5-1, with a weak D call TRBD1 (6 bases). This CDR3 is built from 13 residues. The V gene's germline CDR1 is SGHRS and CDR2 YFSETQ. V was clipped by 4 bases and J by 6 bases, with 13 bases between them.

This chain connects TRBV7-9 to TRBJ1-2; D ambiguous. Per the germline V gene, CDR1 is SEHNR and CDR2 is FQNEAQ (reference sequence). The CDR3 has 13 amino acids. V was shortened by 1 base and J by 5 bases, with 8 bases between the two germline ends. The CDR3: CASSLGIGYGYTF. CDR3 bases: TGTGCCAGCAGCTTAGGGATTGGGTATGGCTACACCTTC.

The J gene is TRBJ2-2, the V gene TRBV5-1; the D call may be TRBD1 or TRBD2 (5 bases each). The CDR3 length is 13 residues. Germline V gene data show CDR1 as SGHRS and CDR2 as YFSETQ. V lost 4 bases and J 4 bases, leaving 8 bases between the germline ends. The CDR3 is CASSAGTTGELFF. For the CDR3, the DNA is TGCGCCAGCAGCGCCGGGACCACCGGGGAGCTGTTTTTT.

V gene TRBV11-2 combines with J gene TRBJ1-2; no firm D call. Trimming stripped 5 bases from V and 4 bases from J, with 11 bases between. The CDR3 has 13 amino acids. CDR1 is SGHAT and CDR2 is FQNNGV in the germline V gene. CDR3 amino acids: CASSTGGAYGYTF. For the CDR3, the DNA is TGTGCCAGCAGCACTGGAGGAGCCTATGGCTACACCTTC.

The chain couples TRBV24-1 to TRBJ2-7, with TRBD1 as a possible D gene (6 bases). Deletions cut 2 bases from V and 0 bases from J, with 16 bases between. The CDR3 covers 17 residues. CDR1 is KGHDR and CDR2 is SFDVKD in the germline V gene. The CDR3 reads CATSDSTGTRSSYEQYF. In DNA form, the CDR3 reads TGTGCCACCAGTGATTCGACCGGGACAAGGAGCTCCTACGAGCAGTACTTC.

In the case of this clone: The sample contains more than one DNA sequence encoding this CDR3. The J gene is TRBJ2-3, the V gene TRBV6-5; 7 bases match TRBD2. The V and J ends lost 4 bases and 2 bases, in that order; junction bases with no gene match: 3. The CDR3 extends over 14 amino acids. Per the germline V gene, CDR1 is MNHEY and CDR2 is SVGAGI. CDR3 sequence: CASSFGGSTDTQYF. CDR3 bases: TGTGCCAGCAGTTTCGGGGGGTCCACAGATACGCAGTATTTT.

The V and J genes are TRBV11-2 and TRBJ2-7; maybe TRBD2 (5 bases). This CDR3 is built from 13 residues. In germline, CDR1 is SGHAT, CDR2 FQNNGV. The V end was cut by 1 base, the J end by 4 bases, with 8 bases between. CDR3 in DNA: TGTGCCAGCAGCTTAGGGACTTCTTACGAGCAGTACTTC. Translation gives CASSLGTSYEQYF.

J is TRBJ2-7 and V is TRBV27; TRBD2 is a possible D gene (7 bases). V was cut by 7 bases and J by 7 bases, with 17 bases left in between. The CDR3 covers 13 residues. CDR1 and CDR2 from the germline V gene are MNHEY and SMNVEV (reference sequence). The CDR3 nucleotides are TGTGCCAGCACCTTTGGGGGGGCGCGTGAGCAGTACTTC. Its translation: CASTFGGAREQYF.